Following are 21 T cell receptor beta chains from one sample sequenced in a study of blood T cell repertoires in COVID-19. The assay was immunoSEQ multiplex PCR, and TCRdb's table has in-frame clones only and misses some. The table lists just over 650,000 clones, around 89% of them singletons. The sample comprised peripheral blood. The receptors come from a woman under 30 with acute or convalescent COVID-19.

The V call is TRBV3-1 (or the pseudogene TRBV3-2), the J call TRBJ1-3, with 8 bases aligning to TRBD1. From germline, CDR1 is LGHDT and CDR2 YNNKEL (reference sequence). V lost 4 bases to trimming and J lost 4 bases; unmatched junction nucleotides: 3. This CDR3 contains 14 residues. CDR3 sequence reads: CASSLGQVGNTIYF. The CDR3 DNA follows: TGTGCCAGCAGCCTGGGACAGGTCGGAAACACCATATATTTT.

The chain couples TRBV5-6 to TRBJ2-5, with D tentatively TRBD2 (7 bases). This CDR3 contains 16 residues. Germline V gives CDR1 SGHDT, CDR2 YYEEEE. Between the trimmed V and J ends, which lost 5 bases and 3 bases, there was a span of 20 bases. CDR3 amino acids: CASSSGGHTIEETQYF. The DNA of the CDR3 is TGTGCCAGCAGTTCGGGGGGCCATACAATCGAAGAGACCCAGTACTTC.

The chain recombines TRBV4-3 with TRBJ1-2; tentatively, D is TRBD1 (5 bases). The CDR3 totals 13 residues. The germline V gene encodes CDR1 LGHNA and CDR2 YSLEER. Trimming shortened V by 1 base and J by 7 bases, and 10 bases separated the two germline ends. The CDR3, as DNA: TGCGCCAGCAGCCAAGGCTTCCAGGGTGGCTACACCTTC. The encoded protein is CASSQGFQGGYTF.

This chain uses TRBV7-2 with TRBJ1-2; D not certain. V lost 5 bases, J lost 8 bases, and 18 bases lay in between. Germline loops: CDR1 SGHTA, CDR2 FQGNSA. CDR3 length equals 14 residues. The CDR3 protein is CASSPPATSIGYTF. As DNA, the CDR3 is TGTGCCAGCAGCCCCCCGGCGACTTCCATCGGCTACACCTTC.

This sequence joins TRBV5-6 and TRBJ1-5; a weak D match, TRBD1 (6 bases). V lost 4 bases to trimming and J lost 3 bases, with 11 bases between them. The CDR3 sequence is 14 residues long. Per germline, CDR1 SGHDT and CDR2 YYEEEE. CDR3 in DNA: TGTGCCAGCAGCGTGACAGGAAACAATCAGCCCCAGCATTTT. It specifies CASSVTGNNQPQHF.

The CDR3 DNA sequence: TGTGCCACCAGTGATTTGTGGGGGACAGGGCGGCTGAATGAGCAGTTCTTC. Residues: CATSDLWGTGRLNEQFF. This chain connects TRBV24-1 to TRBJ2-1, with 9 nucleotides matching TRBD1. With 0 bases clipped from V and 7 bases from J, the junction kept 9 bases outside the gene matches. The CDR3 runs to 17 residues. From germline, CDR1 is KGHDR and CDR2 SFDVKD.

The chain couples TRBV27 to TRBJ1-1; D not certain. V dropped 7 bases and J dropped 2 bases, with 14 bases sitting between them. There are 14 residues in the CDR3. Germline V gene lookup returns CDR1 MNHEY and CDR2 SMNVEV (reference sequence). CDR3 loop: CASKPSQTNTEAFF. Here the CDR3 DNA reads TGTGCCAGCAAACCATCACAGACAAACACTGAAGCTTTCTTT.

This chain links TRBV5-1 with TRBJ1-2; the match to TRBD1 covers 9 bases. The CDR3 covers 15 residues. J was trimmed by 9 bases and V by 1 base; bases with no gene match: 10. The germline V gene has CDR1 SGHRS and CDR2 YFSETQ. CDR3 sequence: CASSLSGQGLGSYTF. DNA for the CDR3: TGCGCCAGCAGCTTGTCGGGACAGGGCCTAGGAAGCTACACCTTC.

CDR3: CAVDKGANTGELFF. The CDR3 bases are TGTGCCGTCGACAAGGGAGCGAACACCGGGGAGCTGTTTTTT. The chain recombines TRBV6-5 with TRBJ2-2; D might be TRBD2 (5 bases). Trimming left V 11 bases short and J 0 bases short, with 13 bases between. The CDR3 spans 14 residues. CDR1 is MNHEY, CDR2 SVGAGI, per germline.

The chain joins TRBV5-1 to TRBJ2-2, with D perhaps matching TRBD2 (6 bases). With 7 bases removed from V and 8 bases from J, the gap between germline ends came to 18 bases. The CDR3 length is 14 residues. Per germline, CDR1 SGHRS and CDR2 YFSETQ. The CDR3 here is CASAELGGVGELFF. The CDR3 DNA follows: TGCGCCAGCGCGGAACTGGGGGGAGTAGGGGAGCTGTTTTTT.

This chain joins TRBV9 and TRBJ1-2, with 9 positions matching TRBD1. Trimming at V came to 1 base and at J to 8 bases, leaving 6 bases not matched to a gene. The CDR3 sequence is 14 residues long. The germline gives CDR1 SGDLS, CDR2 YYNGEE. CDR3 bases: TGTGCCAGCAGCGTAACAGGGGGCGCGGGAGGCTACACCTTC. This sequence encodes CASSVTGGAGGYTF.

V and J are TRBV19 and TRBJ1-2, with 7 bases identical to TRBD1. This CDR3 region has 13 residues. Per germline, CDR1 LNHDA and CDR2 SQIVND (reference sequence). The V and J ends lost 8 bases and 4 bases, in that order; junction bases with no gene match: 7. The CDR3 nucleotides are TGTGCCAGTGACCCCCGGGACAGCTATGGCTACACCTTC. It is translated as CASDPRDSYGYTF.

The CDR3 sequence: CASSLQPGTGGIDTQYF. In DNA, the CDR3 is TGTGCCAGCAGCTTACAACCCGGGACAGGGGGGATAGATACGCAGTATTTT. This chain joins TRBV7-8 and TRBJ2-3, with 11 bases matching TRBD1. Germline V gives CDR1 SGHVS, CDR2 FQNEAQ. CDR3 length equals 17 residues. V shed 2 bases and J 5 bases; nucleotides not matched to a gene: 9.

The chain is built from TRBV7-2 and TRBJ1-2; 11 nucleotides line up with TRBD1. With 8 bases clipped from V and 3 bases from J, the junction kept 11 bases outside the gene matches. This CDR3 region has 16 residues. Germline V lookup: CDR1 SGHTA, CDR2 FQGNSA. Here the CDR3 reads CASGSNRDRGDYGYTF. The CDR3 DNA sequence: TGTGCCAGCGGCTCAAACCGGGACAGGGGGGACTATGGCTACACCTTC.

The rearrangement joins TRBV24-1 to TRBJ2-7; 9 bases map to TRBD1. Germline-derived CDR1 and CDR2 are KGHDR and SFDVKD. Trimming removed 5 bases from V and 5 bases from J; junction bases left unmatched: 12. The CDR3 consists of 16 residues. In DNA form, the CDR3 reads TGTGCCACCAGTGGACCAAGAGGGACAGGGCTCGACGAGCAGTACTTC. Amino acids: CATSGPRGTGLDEQYF.

This rearrangement joins TRBV7-9 to TRBJ2-7; D unclear. Trimming took 1 base from V and 2 from J, leaving 9 bases between them. CDR1 is SEHNR, CDR2 FQNEAQ, per germline (reference sequence). The length of the CDR3 is 14 residues. As DNA, the CDR3 is TGTGCCAGCAGCTTAGTTCAGTTGACCTACGAGCAGTACTTC. Amino acids: CASSLVQLTYEQYF.

The chain has TRBV5-1 and TRBJ2-3; 13 positions agree with TRBD2. The CDR3 runs 17 residues. The V gene's germline CDR1 is SGHRS and CDR2 YFSETQ. The V gene end was trimmed by 4 bases and the J gene end by 2 bases; junction bases not matched to a gene: 7. CDR3 amino acids: CASSRGLAGAVTDTQYF. In nucleotides, the CDR3 is TGCGCCAGCAGCCGAGGACTAGCGGGGGCCGTCACAGATACGCAGTATTTT.

This clone appeared a few times. The chain joins TRBV7-2 to TRBJ1-2; 12 bases fit TRBD1. J was trimmed by 4 bases and V by 8 bases; bases with no gene match: 8. CDR1 SGHTA and CDR2 FQGNSA come from the germline V gene. The CDR3 length is 15 residues. The CDR3 nucleotides read TGTGCCAGCCGGACCGGGACAGGGGGCTTCTATGGCTACACCTTC. Its protein product is CASRTGTGGFYGYTF. Supplemented by reference TRBV7-2 and TRBJ1-2, the full variable domain reads GAGVSQSPSNKVTEKGKDVELRCDPISGHTALYWYRQSLGQGLEFLIYFQGNSAPDKSGLPSDRFSAERTGGSVSTLTIQRTQQEDSAVYLCASRTGTGGFYGYTFGSGTRLTVV.

The chain combines TRBV11-2 with TRBJ1-5, with 12 positions matching TRBD1. Germline V gene lookup returns CDR1 SGHAT and CDR2 FQNNGV. The CDR3 sequence is 15 residues long. The ends lost 5 bases at V and 5 bases at J; junction bases unmatched: 4. The DNA for the CDR3 is TGTGCCAGCAGCCAGGGACAGGGGGCCTATCAGCCCCAGCATTTT. It is translated as CASSQGQGAYQPQHF. The full variable domain, its missing parts supplied by reference TRBV11-2 and TRBJ1-5, is EAGVAQSPRYKIIEKRQSVAFWCNPISGHATLYWYQQILGQGPKLLIQFQNNGVVDDSQLPKDRFSAERLKGVDSTLKIQPAKLEDSAVYLCASSQGQGAYQPQHFGDGTRLSIL.

The V call is TRBV21-1, the J call TRBJ1-2; the D segment call TRBD1 is taken from the table without a DNA check. TRBV21-1 is designated a pseudogene. This CDR3 contains 13 residues. CDR3 protein: CASSIGQEQGYTF. The DNA of the CDR3 is TGTGCCAGCAGCATCGGACAGGAGCAGGGCTACACCTTC.

The chain has TRBV7-8 and TRBJ2-2; possibly TRBD1 for D (6 bases). The CDR3 covers 16 residues. V lost 1 base to trimming and J lost 0 bases, with 9 bases between them. Germline CDR1 is SGHVS and CDR2 is FQNEAQ. In DNA form, the CDR3 reads TGTGCCAGCAGCTTAGACAGGGTACCGAACACCGGGGAGCTGTTTTTT. Its translation is CASSLDRVPNTGELFF.